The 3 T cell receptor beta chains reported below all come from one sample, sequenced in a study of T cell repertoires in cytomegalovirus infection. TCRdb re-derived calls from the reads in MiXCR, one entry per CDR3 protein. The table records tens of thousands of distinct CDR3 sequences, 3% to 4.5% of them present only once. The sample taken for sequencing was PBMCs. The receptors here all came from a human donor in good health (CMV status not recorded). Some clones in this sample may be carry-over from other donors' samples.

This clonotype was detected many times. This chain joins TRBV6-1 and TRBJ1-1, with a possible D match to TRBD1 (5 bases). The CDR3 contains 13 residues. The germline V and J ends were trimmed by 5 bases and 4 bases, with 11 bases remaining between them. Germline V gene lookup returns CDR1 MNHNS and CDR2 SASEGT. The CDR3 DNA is TGTGCCAGCAGTTACGTCGGGGGCACTGAAGCTTTCTTT. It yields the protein CASSYVGGTEAFF.

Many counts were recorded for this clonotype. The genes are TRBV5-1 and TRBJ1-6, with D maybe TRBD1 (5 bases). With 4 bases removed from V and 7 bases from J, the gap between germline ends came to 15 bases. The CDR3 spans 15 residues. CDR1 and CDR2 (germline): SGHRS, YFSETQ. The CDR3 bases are TGCGCCAGCAGCCCCGGGACCGAGCGGAATTCACCCCTCCACTTT. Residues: CASSPGTERNSPLHF. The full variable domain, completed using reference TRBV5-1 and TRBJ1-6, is KAGVTQTPRYLIKTRGQQVTLSCSPISGHRSVSWYQQTPGQGLQFLFEYFSETQRNKGNFPGRFSGRQFSNSRSEMNVSTLELGDSALYLCASSPGTERNSPLHFGNGTRLTVT.

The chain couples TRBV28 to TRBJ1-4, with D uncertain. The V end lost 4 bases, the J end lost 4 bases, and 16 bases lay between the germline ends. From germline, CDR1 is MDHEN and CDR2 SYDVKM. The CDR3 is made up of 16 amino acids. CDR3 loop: CASSYGPEDLNEKLFF. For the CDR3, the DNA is TGTGCCAGCAGTTATGGTCCGGAGGACCTTAATGAAAAACTGTTTTTT.